The clone carrying this T cell receptor beta chain appeared many times. TCRdb independently ran MiXCR on the multiplex PCR reads; one entry per CDR3 protein. The table lists more than 200,000 distinct CDR3 sequences, around 32% of them singletons. The data belong to a study of breast tumors, draining lymph nodes, adjacent tissues. Breast cancer patients provided tissue from their axillary draining lymph nodes. Germline CDR1 and CDR2: LNHDA and SQIVND (reference sequence). The CDR3 has 14 amino acids. The junction had 4 bases not matched to a gene; V was cut back by 5 bases and J by 3 bases. The TCR originated in a female donor with breast cancer. Some clones in this sample may be carry-over from other donors' samples. Input material: axillary lymph node tissue. This chain uses TRBV19 with TRBJ2-3, with 8 nucleotides matching TRBD2. The CDR3 spells CASSDGRGTDTQYF. The DNA for the CDR3 is TGTGCCAGTAGTGACGGGAGGGGGACAGATACGCAGTATTTT.